Described below is a single TCR beta chain sequence and its context. These data are taken from a study of blood T cell repertoires in COVID-19. Turning to the study itself: There were acute and convalescent COVID-19 samples, and they came from the United States, Italy and Spain. The cDNA or gDNA used as material had been derived from T cells, B-cell-depleted T cells, or PBMCs.

Germline V gene lookup returns CDR1 KGHSH and CDR2 LQKENI. V lost 2 bases and J lost 3; bases outside the gene matches: 9. CDR3 size: 17 residues. Authors' data handling: Amplification from reference gene primers served as the basis for estimated nucleated cell counts. Produced via immunoSEQ multiplex PCR; TCRdb's table is partial and in-frame only. The DNA gave D and trimming, while V, J and clone size come from that table. The sample records about 80,000 clones, roughly 86% being singletons. The receptor was isolated from a human donor in a cohort sampled during active COVID-19. Material: peripheral blood. The genes are TRBV18 and TRBJ2-1; 8 bases are shared with TRBD1. CDR3 sequence (DNA): TGTGCCAGCTCACCATGGTCCTCCAGGGGGCTCTACAATGAGCAGTTCTTC. The encoded protein is CASSPWSSRGLYNEQFF.